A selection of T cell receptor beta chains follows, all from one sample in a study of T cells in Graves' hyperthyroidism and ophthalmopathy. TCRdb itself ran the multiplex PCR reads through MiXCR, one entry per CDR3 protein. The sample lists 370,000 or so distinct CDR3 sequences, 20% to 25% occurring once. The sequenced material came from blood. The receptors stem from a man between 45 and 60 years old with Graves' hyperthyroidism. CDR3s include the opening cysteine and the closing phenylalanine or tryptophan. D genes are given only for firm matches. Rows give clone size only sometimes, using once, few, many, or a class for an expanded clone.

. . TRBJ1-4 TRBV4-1 CASSHQQGLSKGEKLFF TGCGCCAGCAGCCATCAGCAGGGCCTATCCAAGGGAGAAAAACTGTTTTTT
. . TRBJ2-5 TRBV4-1 CASSQDPGQETQYF TGCGCCAGCAGCCAAGATCCGGGCCAAGAGACCCAGTACTTC
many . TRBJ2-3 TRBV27 CASSYAMGDTQYF TGTGCCAGCAGCTACGCCATGGGGGATACGCAGTATTTT
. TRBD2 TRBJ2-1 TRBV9 CASSVEGGSSYNEQFF TGTGCCAGCAGCGTAGAAGGCGGGAGCTCCTACAATGAGCAGTTCTTC
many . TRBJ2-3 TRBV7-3 CASSLRPSGRTDTQYF TGTGCCAGCAGCTTAAGGCCCAGCGGGCGCACAGATACGCAGTATTTT
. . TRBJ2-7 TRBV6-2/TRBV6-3 CASSRGPDLSYEQYF TGTGCCAGCAGCCGAGGCCCAGACCTTTCCTACGAGCAGTACTTC
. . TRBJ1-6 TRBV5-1 CASSLASGPNSPLHF TGCGCCAGCAGCTTGGCCTCAGGGCCCAATTCACCCCTCCACTTT
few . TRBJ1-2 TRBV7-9 CASSLALDYGYTF TGTGCCAGCAGCTTAGCTTTGGACTATGGCTACACCTTC
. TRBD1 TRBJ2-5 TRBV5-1 CASSFQDRAETQYF TGCGCCAGCAGCTTTCAGGACAGGGCAGAGACCCAGTACTTC
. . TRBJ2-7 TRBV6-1 CASSERLRSFSYEQYF TGTGCCAGCAGTGAAAGGTTGAGGTCCTTCTCCTACGAGCAGTACTTC
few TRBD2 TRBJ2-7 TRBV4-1 CASSQDPHGTIAYEQYF TGCGCCAGCAGCCAAGATCCACACGGGACTATAGCCTACGAGCAGTACTTC
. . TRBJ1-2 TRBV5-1 CASGLTGDYGYTF TGCGCCAGCGGCTTGACGGGGGATTATGGCTACACCTTC
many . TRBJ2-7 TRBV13 CASSNLRDHSYEQYF TGTGCCAGCAGCAACCTCCGGGACCACTCCTACGAGCAGTACTTC
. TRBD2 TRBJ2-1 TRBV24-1 CATSGTSGANEQFF TGTGCCACCAGTGGGACTAGCGGAGCCAATGAGCAGTTCTTC
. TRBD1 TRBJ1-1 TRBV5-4 CASSPWTGTVMNTEAFF TGTGCCAGCAGCCCCTGGACAGGGACCGTCATGAACACTGAAGCTTTCTTT
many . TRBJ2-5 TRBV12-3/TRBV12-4 CASSFGRETQYF TGTGCCAGCAGTTTCGGGCGAGAGACCCAGTACTTC
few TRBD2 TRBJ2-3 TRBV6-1 CASSRTRVDTQYF TGTGCCAGCAGCCGGACTAGAGTGGATACGCAGTATTTT
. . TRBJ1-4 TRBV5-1 CASSLGTGIATNEKLFF TGCGCCAGCAGCTTGGGTACGGGGATAGCAACTAATGAAAAACTGTTTTTT
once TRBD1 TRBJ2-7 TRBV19 CASSTVDRSSYEQYF TGTGCCAGTAGTACCGTGGACAGGAGCTCCTACGAGCAGTACTTC
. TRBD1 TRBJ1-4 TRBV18 CASSVALQGAQEKLFF TGTGCCAGCTCGGTAGCGTTACAGGGGGCGCAGGAAAAACTGTTTTTT
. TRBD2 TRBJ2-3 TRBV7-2 CASSLASASGRTSLDTQYF TGTGCCAGCAGCTTAGCGTCGGCTAGCGGGAGAACTTCGTTAGATACGCAGTATTTT
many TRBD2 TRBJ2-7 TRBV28 CASTTSGPYEQYF TGTGCCAGCACCACTAGCGGTCCCTACGAGCAGTACTTC
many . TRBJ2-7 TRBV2 CASSESGRDSTEQYF TGTGCCAGCAGTGAATCAGGCAGGGACTCTACCGAGCAGTACTTC
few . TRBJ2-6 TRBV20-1 CSAGDPEAGANVLTF TGCAGTGCGGGGGACCCGGAGGCAGGGGCCAACGTCCTGACTTTC
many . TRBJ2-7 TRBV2 CASRAQGSSYEQYF TGTGCCAGCAGGGCACAGGGCAGCTCCTACGAGCAGTACTTC
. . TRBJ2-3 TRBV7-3 CASSLGVASTDTQYF TGTGCCAGCAGCTTAGGGGTTGCTAGCACAGATACGCAGTATTTT
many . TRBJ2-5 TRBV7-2 CASSFSYQETQYF TGTGCCAGCAGCTTTTCGTACCAAGAGACCCAGTACTTC
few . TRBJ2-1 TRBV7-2 CASSFRVGRSNEQFF TGTGCCAGCAGCTTCAGAGTGGGGCGCAGCAATGAGCAGTTCTTC
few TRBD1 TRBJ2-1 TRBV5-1 CASSKAGQGFNEQFF TGCGCCAGCAGCAAGGCGGGACAGGGGTTTAATGAGCAGTTCTTC
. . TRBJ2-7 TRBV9 CASSVGSLGLYSYEQYF TGTGCCAGCAGCGTTGGGTCGTTAGGACTTTACTCCTACGAGCAGTACTTC
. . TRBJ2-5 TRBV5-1 CASNQGGGETQYF TGCGCCAGCAACCAGGGAGGGGGAGAGACCCAGTACTTC
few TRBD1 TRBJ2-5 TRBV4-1 CASSKGQRETQYF TGCGCCAGCAGCAAGGGACAGCGAGAGACCCAGTACTTC
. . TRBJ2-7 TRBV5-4 CASSSQGGSSEGYEQYF TGTGCCAGCAGCTCCCAGGGGGGGAGCAGCGAGGGCTACGAGCAGTACTTC